One sample yielded the 27 T cell receptor beta chains listed below, sequenced in a study of identical twins. TCRdb recomputed calls from the 5' RACE reads with MiXCR, one row per CDR3 protein. The sample has about 520,000 distinct CDR3 sequences, 22% seen once. These data were also reused for a study on T cells expressing NK-cell markers.

Source material: CD4+ T cells sorted from blood. The source is a young woman in good health.

The chain is built from TRBV2 and TRBJ1-1, with unresolved D. Germline V gene sequence: CDR1 SNHLY, CDR2 FYNNEI. The V end was cut by 4 bases, the J end by 5 bases, with 11 bases between. This CDR3 comprises 13 residues. CDR3 loop: CASSVDGQTEAFF. The DNA of the CDR3 is TGTGCCAGCAGTGTTGACGGTCAAACTGAAGCTTTCTTT.

This clonotype has more than one count but fewer than ten. V and J are TRBV20-1 and TRBJ2-1; perhaps TRBD2 as D (6 bases). Germline V lookup: CDR1 DFQATT, CDR2 SNEGSKA (reference sequence). The V end was cut by 6 bases, the J end by 4 bases, with 19 bases between. The CDR3 consists of 15 residues. The DNA of the CDR3 is TGCAGTGCCCCCGATCACCGGGGGAGATACAATGAGCAGTTCTTC. The encoded protein is CSAPDHRGRYNEQFF.

The CDR3 reads CASSYAQRKYGYTF. The DNA of the CDR3 is TGTGCCAGCAGTTACGCCCAGAGAAAGTATGGCTACACCTTC. The V call is TRBV6-5, the J call TRBJ1-2; D unclear. V lost 2 bases to trimming and J lost 5 bases, with 12 bases between them. Germline assignment: CDR1 MNHEY and CDR2 SVGAGI. The CDR3 totals 14 residues.

This chain joins TRBV20-1 and TRBJ2-7; 12 bases fit TRBD2. V was clipped by 2 bases and J by 4 bases; unmatched bases: 6. This CDR3 has 15 residues. Germline V CDR1 and CDR2: DFQATT, SNEGSKA (reference sequence). The CDR3 nucleotides read TGCAGTGCTAGACCGACTAGCGGGAGTCAGTACGAGCAGTACTTC. Residues: CSARPTSGSQYEQYF.

This clonotype has just a few counts. The chain employs TRBV5-1 and TRBJ1-1; D gene ambiguous. In germline, CDR1 is SGHRS, CDR2 YFSETQ. Trimming took 7 bases from V and 4 from J, leaving 14 bases between them. The CDR3 consists of 13 residues. This CDR3 reads CASAAQVGTEAFF. The CDR3 DNA reads as TGCGCCAGCGCTGCGCAGGTGGGCACTGAAGCTTTCTTT.

This chain uses TRBV10-3 with TRBJ2-3; D gene unclear. The germline CDR1 and CDR2 sequences are ENHRY and SYGVKD. Trimming stripped 8 bases from V and 5 bases from J, with 8 bases between. This CDR3 is 11 amino acids long. CDR3 bases: TGTGCCATCGGGGTTCTAGATACGCAGTATTTT. Amino acid sequence: CAIGVLDTQYF.

This clonotype turned up a few times. The V call is TRBV11-2, the J call TRBJ2-3; D unresolved. V shed 0 bases and J shed 2 bases, with 18 bases lying between them. There are 18 residues in the CDR3. Per germline, CDR1 SGHAT and CDR2 FQNNGV. CDR3 in DNA: TGTGCCAGCAGCTTAGATCGGGCAGCCGACCTCCACACAGATACGCAGTATTTT. It encodes CASSLDRAADLHTDTQYF.

The chain combines TRBV20-1 with TRBJ2-2, with 7 bases matching TRBD2. This CDR3 spans 15 amino acids. After removal of 1 base from V and 8 bases from J, the junction contained 10 bases not matched to a gene. Germline V lookup: CDR1 DFQATT, CDR2 SNEGSKA (reference sequence). CDR3: CSARGLADRGGELFF. Written as DNA, the CDR3 is TGCAGTGCTAGAGGTCTAGCGGACCGGGGTGGGGAGCTGTTTTTT.

A few counts support this clonotype. The chain carries TRBV7-9 and TRBJ2-5; the D gene could be TRBD1 or TRBD2 (5 bases each). Per germline, CDR1 SEHNR and CDR2 FQNEAQ (reference sequence). Deletions cut 4 bases from V and 5 bases from J, with 17 bases between. This CDR3 has 15 residues. As DNA, the CDR3 is TGTGCCAGCAGCTACTCCGGGACCAAAGGGGAGACCCAGTACTTC. Residues: CASSYSGTKGETQYF.

The chain combines TRBV5-8 with TRBJ2-5; D is unresolved. Trimming stripped 2 bases from V and 7 bases from J, with 12 bases between. Germline lookup yields CDR1 SGHTS and CDR2 YDEGEE. This CDR3 is built from 13 residues. In DNA, the CDR3 is TGTGCCAGCAGCTTTGGGCTCCCGGGGACCCAGTACTTC. Residues: CASSFGLPGTQYF.

This clonotype has just a few counts. The CDR3 reads CASSIAGGLRNEQFF. As DNA, the CDR3 is TGTGCCAGCAGTATAGCGGGAGGGCTCCGAAATGAGCAGTTCTTC. The gene calls are TRBV6-2 or TRBV6-3 and TRBJ2-1; 11 nucleotides match TRBD2. Per the germline V gene, CDR1 is MNHEY and CDR2 is SVGEGT. The CDR3 has 15 amino acids. Unmatched junction bases numbered 7, after V lost 5 bases and J lost 7 bases.

The rearrangement links TRBV4-3 to TRBJ2-3; TRBD2 matches 7 bases. The germline CDR1 and CDR2 sequences are LGHNA and YSLEER. The CDR3 is made up of 15 amino acids. The junction had 1 base not matched to a gene; V was cut back by 1 base and J by 0 bases. The CDR3 DNA reads as TGCGCCAGCAGCCAAGTTAGCGGGAGCACAGATACGCAGTATTTT. Protein sequence: CASSQVSGSTDTQYF.

This clonotype came up a few times. The rearrangement uses TRBV9 and TRBJ2-1; 7 bases align to TRBD1. V was clipped by 3 bases and J by 5 bases; unmatched bases: 5. The CDR3 is 14 residues long. Looked up from germline, CDR1 is SGDLS and CDR2 is YYNGEE. CDR3 protein: CASSARQGDNEQFF. CDR3 nucleotide sequence: TGTGCCAGCAGCGCCCGACAGGGTGACAATGAGCAGTTCTTC.

The V call is TRBV3-1, the J call TRBJ2-5, with TRBD1 matching 7 bases. V gave up 0 bases and J gave up 3 bases; unmatched junction bases: 10. The CDR3 has 17 amino acids. The germline gives CDR1 LGHDT, CDR2 YNNKEL (reference sequence). In nucleotides, the CDR3 is TGTGCCAGCAGCCAAGAATTAAGTCGGGACAGAGAAGAGACCCAGTACTTC. Protein: CASSQELSRDREETQYF.

This chain links TRBV6-6 with TRBJ1-1; D is uncertain. V lost 8 bases and J 5 bases, leaving 15 bases between the germline ends. The CDR3 totals 13 residues. The germline CDR1 and CDR2 sequences are MNHNY and SVGAGI (reference sequence). CDR3 sequence: CASRRAEGTEAFF. The CDR3 nucleotides are TGTGCCAGCCGCCGGGCAGAGGGTACTGAAGCTTTCTTT.

This clonotype was counted between two and nine times. This chain uses TRBV20-1 with TRBJ2-5; 10 positions agree with TRBD2. CDR1 DFQATT and CDR2 SNEGSKA come from the germline V gene (reference sequence). Trimming took 5 bases from V and 4 from J; bases not matched to a gene: 7. The CDR3 extends over 14 amino acids. The CDR3 coding sequence is TGCAGTGCTTTCGAGCGGGAGGGTGGAGAGACCCAGTACTTC. This codes for CSAFEREGGETQYF.

This clonotype occurred a few times. The chain carries TRBV6-1 and TRBJ2-1, with TRBD2 matching 9 bases. This CDR3 contains 13 residues. Germline V lookup: CDR1 MNHNS, CDR2 SASEGT. V lost 8 bases to trimming and J lost 2 bases; unmatched junction nucleotides: 1. As DNA, the CDR3 is TGTGCCAGCCTAGCGGGACCCTACAATGAGCAGTTCTTC. Protein: CASLAGPYNEQFF.

This sequence joins TRBV7-9 and TRBJ2-5, with a possible D match to TRBD2 (5 bases). With 1 base removed from V and 4 bases from J, the gap between germline ends came to 10 bases. The CDR3 has 14 residues. Germline lookup yields CDR1 SEHNR and CDR2 FQNEAQ (reference sequence). In DNA form, the CDR3 reads TGTGCCAGCAGCTTAGTCGGACTTCGAGAGACCCAGTACTTC. Protein product: CASSLVGLRETQYF. Full variable domain (outside the CDR3, taken from reference TRBV7-9 and TRBJ2-5): DTGVSQNPRHKITKRGQNVTFRCDPISEHNRLYWYRQTLGQGPEFLTYFQNEAQLEKSRLLSDRFSAERPKGSFSTLEIQRTEQGDSAMYLCASSLVGLRETQYFGPGTRLLVL.

This chain uses TRBV4-3 with TRBJ2-4; tentative D call: TRBD1 (6 bases). V was clipped by 0 bases and J by 4 bases, with 10 bases between them. This CDR3 region has 15 residues. Germline V gene lookup returns CDR1 LGHNA and CDR2 YSLEER. CDR3 protein: CASSQDVGAKNIQYF. CDR3 DNA: TGCGCCAGCAGCCAAGATGTGGGGGCGAAAAACATTCAGTACTTC.

The chain has TRBV9 and TRBJ2-2, with D unresolved. The V and J ends lost 0 bases and 1 base respectively, with 7 bases between them. The CDR3 is 15 amino acids. The V gene's germline CDR1 is SGDLS and CDR2 YYNGEE. For the CDR3, the DNA is TGTGCCAGCAGCGTAGGGGTCTGGAACACCGGGGAGCTGTTTTTT. It codes for CASSVGVWNTGELFF.

This clonotype showed up just a few times. This chain connects TRBV12-3 or TRBV12-4 to TRBJ2-7; TRBD2 matches 9 bases. V lost 5 bases and J lost 2; bases outside the gene matches: 7. This CDR3 is 15 amino acids long. The CDR3 spells CASSRGLARTYEQYF. The DNA of the CDR3 is TGTGCCAGCAGTCGCGGACTAGCGCGGACCTACGAGCAGTACTTC.

The chain joins TRBV18 to TRBJ1-2; D gene unclear. The germline V gene encodes CDR1 KGHSH and CDR2 LQKENI. Trimming removed 4 bases at V and 2 bases at J, with 14 bases between. The CDR3 extends over 15 amino acids. The CDR3 reads CASSQRVDGNYGYTF. The DNA of the CDR3 is TGTGCCAGCTCACAGCGGGTAGACGGGAACTATGGCTACACCTTC.

Only a few counts were recorded for this clonotype. The V and J genes are TRBV11-2 and TRBJ2-7; D possibly corresponds to TRBD2 (6 bases). From germline, CDR1 is SGHAT and CDR2 FQNNGV. This CDR3 comprises 16 residues. V was trimmed by 1 base and J by 1 base, leaving 14 bases between them. The CDR3 bases are TGTGCCAGCAGCTTAGGGCAGACTAGTGCATCCTACGAGCAGTACTTC. Residues: CASSLGQTSASYEQYF.

The table lists this clonotype with a few counts. The rearrangement links TRBV6-2 or TRBV6-3 to TRBJ2-1, with 13 nucleotides matching TRBD2. CDR1 MNHEY and CDR2 SVGEGT come from the germline V gene. The trim removed 7 bases at V and 7 bases at J, leaving 4 bases unmatched. The length of the CDR3 is 14 residues. The CDR3 here is CASTPGLAGNEQFF. In DNA, the CDR3 is TGTGCCAGCACACCGGGACTAGCGGGGAATGAGCAGTTCTTC.

This clonotype was detected a few times. V and J are TRBV4-3 and TRBJ2-1, with 11 nucleotides matching TRBD2. This CDR3 has 15 amino acids. CDR1 and CDR2 (germline): LGHNA, YSLEER. After removal of 4 bases from V and 8 bases from J, the junction contained 7 bases not matched to a gene. CDR3 DNA: TGCGCCAGCAGCCGACTAGCGGGAAGTTGGGATGAGCAGTTCTTC. It encodes CASSRLAGSWDEQFF.

Ten or more counts support this clonotype. Here the CDR3 DNA reads TGCAGTGCTAGAGTAGGAGGTTACGAGCAGTACTTC. Translated: CSARVGGYEQYF. The J gene is TRBJ2-7, the V gene TRBV20-1, with D possibly TRBD2 on 5 matching bases. Per germline, CDR1 DFQATT and CDR2 SNEGSKA (reference sequence). The CDR3 has 12 amino acids. V was trimmed by 1 base and J by 4 bases, leaving 8 bases between them.

The rearrangement uses TRBV29-1 and TRBJ2-3, with TRBD1 identical over 11 bases. This CDR3 has 14 amino acids. The germline V gene has CDR1 SQVTM and CDR2 ANQGSEA. The J segment lost 6 bases and the V segment lost 1 base, leaving 3 bases of the junction unmatched. The CDR3 spells CSVEGGQGVDTQYF. The CDR3 region has the DNA TGCAGCGTTGAAGGGGGACAGGGGGTGGATACGCAGTATTTT.